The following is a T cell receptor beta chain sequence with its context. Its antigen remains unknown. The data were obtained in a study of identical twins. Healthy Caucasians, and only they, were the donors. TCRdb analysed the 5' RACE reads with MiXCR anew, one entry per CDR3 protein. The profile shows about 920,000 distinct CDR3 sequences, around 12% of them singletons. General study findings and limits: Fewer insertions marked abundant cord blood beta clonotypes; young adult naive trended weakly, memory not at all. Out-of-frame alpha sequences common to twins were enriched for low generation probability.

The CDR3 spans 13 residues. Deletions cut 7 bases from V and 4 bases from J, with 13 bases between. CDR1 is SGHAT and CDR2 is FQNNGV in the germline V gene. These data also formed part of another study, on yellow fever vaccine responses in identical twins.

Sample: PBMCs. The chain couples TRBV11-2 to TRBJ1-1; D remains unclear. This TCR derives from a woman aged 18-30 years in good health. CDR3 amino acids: CASTPVGGTEAFF. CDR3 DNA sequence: TGTGCCAGCACCCCCGTGGGAGGCACTGAAGCTTTCTTT.